This T cell receptor (beta chain) was obtained from a study of shared clonotypes between healthy human individuals. The germline CDR1 and CDR2 sequences are LGHNA and YSLEER. CDR3 size: 14 residues. Trimming left V 0 bases short and J 4 bases short, with 9 bases between. Produced via immunoSEQ multiplex PCR; TCRdb's table is partial and in-frame only. The sample has a few million clones, around nine tenths seen once. Division of CD4+ cells produced a CD45RA+ naive subset and a CD45RA-negative memory subset. The chain uses TRBV4-3 and TRBJ1-1; D is unclear. The TCR comes from a man between 18 and 29 years old in good health. The sequenced sample was naive CD4+ T cells sorted from blood. As for subset: CD45RA+ positively selected. The DNA of the CDR3 is TGCGCCAGCAGCCAAGACAGTTTGACCACTGAAGCTTTCTTT. This sequence encodes CASSQDSLTTEAFF.